This TCR beta chain emerged from a study of OX40 agonist ivuxolimab in advanced cancers. Worth noting for this clone: The antigen is unknown.

Trimming removed 3 bases from V and 4 bases from J; junction bases left unmatched: 5. The CDR3 covers 14 residues. Whole-study findings and limits: Within 6 weeks, CD4+ and CD8+ blood T cells expanded clonally at 0.1 to 3.0 mg/kg.

Method: immunoSEQ multiplex PCR; TCRdb's copy keeps in-frame clones and lacks some. In the table there are about 50,000 clones, 85% to 95% of which are singletons. The sample consisted of CD4+ or CD8+ T cells sorted from blood, taken in a trial of the OX40 agonist ivuxolimab. The chain joins TRBV23-1 to TRBJ1-2; 7 bases agree with TRBD1. TRBV23-1 is classed as an ORF, of uncertain function. This receptor was taken from an adult with an advanced solid tumor such as melanoma, head and neck, liver or kidney cancer. The CDR3 nucleotides read TGCGCCAGCAGTCAGTCAGGGACAGCCTATGGCTACACCTTC. Translating gives CASSQSGTAYGYTF.